This T cell receptor beta chain originates from a study of cytomegalovirus exposure and HLA in healthy donors. Nominal health characterized the donors when sampled, though unrecorded immune exposures were likely. The PCR employed 60 Vbeta primers together with 13 Jbeta primers. Sequencing was performed with immunoSEQ multiplex PCR; in TCRdb, only in-frame clones are kept and a portion is missing. This table holds over 110,000 clones, 80% found once. This CDR3 contains 15 residues. Germline CDR1 and CDR2: SNHLY and FYNNEI. The V segment lost 9 bases and the J segment 4 bases; nucleotides outside the gene matches: 12.

The sample was PBMCs. The genes are TRBV2 and TRBJ1-2; 9 bases agree with TRBD1. This clonotype was obtained from a male donor in good health and CMV-seropositive. CDR3 region: CARPGQGELSYGYTF. The CDR3 nucleotides are TGTGCCAGACCGGGACAGGGAGAGTTATCCTATGGCTACACCTTC.